Listed below are T cell receptor beta chains from one sample, sequenced in a study of cytomegalovirus exposure and HLA in healthy donors. TCRdb's table, derived via immunoSEQ multiplex PCR, lists solely in-frame clones and lacks some. The sample holds over 95,000 clones; 74% are singletons and the top ten take just over 2%. The sample comprised PBMCs. These receptors all come from a human donor in good health. Each CDR3 is given with its conserved first and last residue. A D gene is named only where the DNA matches it firmly. Size tells how often a clone was seen (once, few, many) or the class of an expanded clone, and some rows leave it out.

v_gene	d_gene	j_gene	abundance	CDR3nt	CDR3aa
TRBV28	.	TRBJ1-2	.	TGTGCCAGCGGAGAGAACCGGGGCACCTTC	CASGENRGTF
TRBV11-2	.	TRBJ2-7	once	TGTGCCAGCAGCTTAGATCGACACTCCACGTACGAGCAGTACTTC	CASSLDRHSTYEQYF
TRBV5-1	.	TRBJ2-2	.	TGCGCCAGCAGCTTGGTTTCGGGTAGTCAGGGGACCGGGGAGCTGTTTTTT	CASSLVSGSQGTGELFF
TRBV7-2	.	TRBJ2-2	.	TGTGCCAGCAGCTTAGGTCAGGCCCGCGCCGGGGAGCTGTTTTTT	CASSLGQARAGELFF
TRBV6-5	.	TRBJ1-1	.	TGTGCCAGCCGTATGGGTACAGTTAACACTGAAGCTTTCTTT	CASRMGTVNTEAFF
TRBV14	.	TRBJ1-1	.	TGTGCCAGCAGCCAAAAACCCGGGTGTGAAGCTTTCTTT	CASSQKPGCEAFF
TRBV19	TRBD1	TRBJ2-3	.	TGTGCCAGTAGTATACCGGGACAGGGGTTTTCAGATACGCAGTATTTT	CASSIPGQGFSDTQYF
TRBV28	.	TRBJ1-4	.	TGTGCCAGCAGCTTAGGGGGGAATCAAAAACTGTTTTTT	CASSLGGNQKLFF
TRBV9	TRBD1	TRBJ2-5	.	TGTGCCAGCAGCGTAGGGGGAACAGGGGGCGGGGTGACCCAGTACTTC	CASSVGGTGGGVTQYF
TRBV5-1	TRBD1	TRBJ2-3	few	TGCGCCAGCAGATCTGGACAGGGAGTGGATACGCAGTATTTT	CASRSGQGVDTQYF
TRBV19	.	TRBJ2-6	.	TGTGCCAGTAGTATTTGGGGCGAAACATCCAATGGGGCCAACGTCCTGACTTTC	CASSIWGETSNGANVLTF
TRBV28	.	TRBJ1-2	.	TGTGCCAGCAGTTTACCCCAGGGCCGGGTGCTTGGCTACACCTTC	CASSLPQGRVLGYTF
TRBV28	TRBD2	TRBJ2-1	.	TGTGCCAGCAGTTTTAGCGGGAGGAACCTCCGCTCCTACAATGAGCAGTTCTTC	CASSFSGRNLRSYNEQFF
TRBV29-1	.	TRBJ1-2	.	TGCAGCGTTGAGGCAGCCGGGAACTATGGCTACACCTTC	CSVEAAGNYGYTF
TRBV28	.	TRBJ2-3	.	TGTGCCAGCAATCTAGGGGGGGCAGATACGCAGTATTTT	CASNLGGADTQYF
TRBV2	.	TRBJ1-4	few	TGTGCCAGCATGGAGGGGCGCGCAACTAATGAAAAACTGTTTTTT	CASMEGRATNEKLFF
TRBV7-2	TRBD2	TRBJ2-2	once	TGTGCCAGCAGCTTCTACGGGGGGGGGATGACCGGGGAGCTGTTTTTT	CASSFYGGGMTGELFF
TRBV5-1	TRBD1	TRBJ1-6	.	TGCGCCAGCAGCTTGGAGGGGACAGGGGGTTCACCCCTCCACTTT	CASSLEGTGGSPLHF
TRBV4-1	TRBD2	TRBJ2-3	.	TGCGCCAGCAGCCAAGAAATCAAGACTAGCGGGATATCGCAGTATTTT	CASSQEIKTSGISQYF
TRBV27	.	TRBJ2-6	once	TGTGCCAGCAGTTTCATAAGGTCCGAGGGCCCTGGGGCCAACGTCCTGACTTTC	CASSFIRSEGPGANVLTF
TRBV7-7	.	TRBJ1-4	once	TGTGCCAGCAGCTTGGACAGAAATGAAAAACTGTTTTTT	CASSLDRNEKLFF
TRBV7-6	TRBD2	TRBJ2-7	.	TGTGCCAGCAGCTTAGGTAGCGGGCCTTCCTACGAGCAGTACTTC	CASSLGSGPSYEQYF
TRBV28	TRBD1	TRBJ1-2	.	TGTGCCAGCAGCCTACAGGGGACTGGCTACACCTTC	CASSLQGTGYTF
TRBV7-2	.	TRBJ1-5	.	TGTGCCAGCAGCTTAGTGAGGACACCTCAGGAGCCCCAGCATTTT	CASSLVRTPQEPQHF